Listed below are T cell receptor beta chains from one sample, sequenced in a study of cytomegalovirus exposure and HLA in healthy donors. The data were produced by immunoSEQ multiplex PCR, yet TCRdb's version contains in-frame clones alone and is incomplete. There are a few hundred thousand clones in the sample; about 83% occur only once, and roughly a tenth lies in the top ten. The material sequenced was PBMCs. These TCRs come from a woman aged 50 to 60 in good health and CMV-seropositive. Both conserved end residues are part of each CDR3. D genes are given only for firm matches. Where a row states a size, it is once, few, many or the class of an expanded clone; other rows omit it.

V gene	J gene	D gene	clone size	CDR3 DNA	CDR3 protein
TRBV28	TRBJ2-1	NA	NA	TGTGCCACCAGACCCCCCGCCGGTGAGCAGTTCTTC	CATRPPAGEQFF
TRBV25-1	TRBJ2-3	NA	NA	TGTGCCAGCAGTGAACCTGGCAGGGCAACGCAGTATTTT	CASSEPGRATQYF
TRBV5-1	TRBJ2-1	NA	NA	TGCGCCAGCAGCCTCCTCCCGAGCTCCTACAATGAGCAGTTCTTC	CASSLLPSSYNEQFF
TRBV7-9	TRBJ1-5	TRBD1	NA	TGTGCCAGCAGCCGGGCACAGGGGTTTTCAGATCAGCCCCAGCATTTT	CASSRAQGFSDQPQHF
TRBV18	TRBJ2-7	NA	NA	TGTGCCAGCTCACCCCTCGAGAGGGATGGAGAGCAGTACTTC	CASSPLERDGEQYF
TRBV7-9	TRBJ1-1	NA	NA	TGTGCCAGCAGTCCTACCCCGAACACTGAAGCTTTCTTT	CASSPTPNTEAFF
TRBV6-1	TRBJ2-7	NA	NA	TGTGCCACGTTCGCCCGGGTTACCTCCTACGAGCAGTACTTC	CATFARVTSYEQYF
TRBV7-2	TRBJ2-1	TRBD1	NA	TGTGCCAGCAGCTTAAAGGGGGCTCTTTACAATGAGCAGTTCTTC	CASSLKGALYNEQFF
TRBV15	TRBJ1-2	TRBD1	NA	TGTGCCACCAGCAGAAATGACAGGGCGGGTGGCTACACCTTC	CATSRNDRAGGYTF
TRBV9	TRBJ2-5	NA	NA	TGTGCCAGCAGCACAACGGCGGGAAGAGAGACCCAGTACTTC	CASSTTAGRETQYF
TRBV2	TRBJ2-2	NA	NA	TGTGCCAGCAGTGTAGAACGAGGGGGGGCGACGGGGGAGCTGTTTTTT	CASSVERGGATGELFF
TRBV15	TRBJ1-5	TRBD1	NA	TGTGCCACCAGCAGATCGACAGGGGGTGATCAGCCCCAGCATTTT	CATSRSTGGDQPQHF
TRBV5-6	TRBJ2-7	TRBD1	NA	TGTGCCAGCAGCTTGTACGGACAGGTCTACGAGCAGTACTTC	CASSLYGQVYEQYF
TRBV25-1	TRBJ1-4	NA	NA	TGTGCCAGCAGTGACCCCAGGGGTTGGGGTGAAAAACTGTTTTTT	CASSDPRGWGEKLFF
TRBV7-2	TRBJ2-7	TRBD1	NA	TGTGCCAGCAGCGCGGGACAGGGTAGAGGCGAGCAGTACTTC	CASSAGQGRGEQYF
TRBV6-5	TRBJ1-4	TRBD1	NA	TGTGCCAGCATTCTAGAGGACAGGGATGAAAAACTGTTTTTT	CASILEDRDEKLFF
TRBV7-9	TRBJ2-7	TRBD2	NA	TGTGCCAGCAGCTTAACTAGCGGACTAACCTACGAGCAGTACTTC	CASSLTSGLTYEQYF
TRBV28	TRBJ2-5	TRBD2	once	TGTGCCAGCAGTTTAGGCCTAGCGGGGGGGCCCCAAGAGACCCAGTACTTC	CASSLGLAGGPQETQYF
TRBV27	TRBJ1-5	NA	once	TGTGCCAGCAGTTGGGGAGGGCACAATCAGCCCCAGCATTTT	CASSWGGHNQPQHF
TRBV29-1	TRBJ2-7	TRBD1	NA	TGCAGCGTTGTGGACAGGGGGATCTACGAGCAGTACTTC	CSVVDRGIYEQYF
TRBV7-9	TRBJ1-1	TRBD1	NA	TGTGCCAGCAGCTTTAGGACAGGGGTCACTGAAGCTTTCTTT	CASSFRTGVTEAFF
TRBV28	TRBJ1-5	NA	NA	TGTGCCAGCAGTTTTCGGGATTTCGCTCAGCCCCAGCATTTT	CASSFRDFAQPQHF
TRBV5-6	TRBJ2-1	NA	NA	TGTGCCAGCAGCTTGGGCAGGGCCCGGTCGATCAATGAGCAGTTCTTC	CASSLGRARSINEQFF
TRBV2	TRBJ2-7	NA	NA	TGTGCCAGCAGTGATATGGTGCATTCGGAGTACTTC	CASSDMVHSEYF
TRBV5-4	TRBJ2-2	NA	few	TGTGCCAGCAGCCCTCCGGGGGACCCCGGGGAGCTGTTTTTT	CASSPPGDPGELFF
TRBV5-1	TRBJ2-5	NA	NA	TGCGCCAGCAGCAGAGGTAGAGAGACCCAGTACTTC	CASSRGRETQYF
TRBV20-1	TRBJ1-4	TRBD1	NA	TGCAGTGCGTACAGGGGTGAGAAACTGTTTTTT	CSAYRGEKLFF
TRBV7-2	TRBJ2-2	TRBD1	NA	TGTGCCAGCAGGAGAACCGGGACAGGGGGCGGCGGGGAGCTGTTTTTT	CASRRTGTGGGGELFF
TRBV25-1	TRBJ2-3	NA	NA	TGTGCCAGCAGTAAGGGGGGGGGCACAGATACGCAGTATTTT	CASSKGGGTDTQYF
TRBV6-6	TRBJ2-7	TRBD2	once	TGTGCCAGCAGCCCCGGACTAGCGGGGGGCCCCTACGAGCAGTACTTC	CASSPGLAGGPYEQYF
TRBV28	TRBJ1-1	TRBD1	NA	TGTGCCAGCATCCGGGACAGGGGATTAAAGGTTTATCGGAACACTGAAGCTTTCTTT	CASIRDRGLKVYRNTEAFF
TRBV9	TRBJ1-2	NA	NA	TGTGCCAGCAGCCCCACTTTAGTCTCCCAAACCGGCTACACCTTC	CASSPTLVSQTGYTF
TRBV10-3	TRBJ2-7	NA	few	TGTGCCATCAGCGGAGGGTCAGGGAGCCTAGGGGAGCAGTACTTC	CAISGGSGSLGEQYF
TRBV4-1	TRBJ2-7	NA	few	TGCGCCAGCAGCCAAGCTTCAGGTTCCTGGGAGCAGTACTTC	CASSQASGSWEQYF
TRBV5-1	TRBJ2-1	TRBD1	NA	TGCGCCAGCAGCCTGTGGACAGGGGGGACCTACAATGAGCAGTTCTTC	CASSLWTGGTYNEQFF
TRBV9	TRBJ2-7	NA	NA	TGTGCCAGCAGCGTAGATAGCGCGGACTACGAGCAGTACTTC	CASSVDSADYEQYF
TRBV2	TRBJ2-2	NA	NA	TGTGCCAGCAGTGTGCTTCCAGGGACCGGGGAGCTGTTTTTT	CASSVLPGTGELFF
TRBV4-2	TRBJ2-7	TRBD1	NA	TGTGCCAGCAGCCCCCTGACCCCGGGACAGGGATCCCACGAGCAGTACTTC	CASSPLTPGQGSHEQYF
TRBV5-1	TRBJ2-2	TRBD1	NA	TGCGCCAGCAGCTCCACCCGGACAGGGGGGAACACCGGGGAGCTGTTTTTT	CASSSTRTGGNTGELFF
TRBV5-6	TRBJ1-2	NA	NA	TGTGCCAGCAGCTTGTCCCAGGGGATGGATGGCTACACCTTC	CASSLSQGMDGYTF
TRBV2	TRBJ2-7	TRBD1	once	TGTGCCAGCAGTAGGGACAGGCCCGAGGAGTTGCAGTACTTC	CASSRDRPEELQYF
TRBV19	TRBJ2-1	TRBD2	NA	TGTGCCAGTAGGGGGACTAGCGGAAGTTACAATGAGCAGTTCTTC	CASRGTSGSYNEQFF
TRBV4-3	TRBJ2-3	NA	NA	TGCGCCAGCAGCCAAGTGGCGTGGCGGGATACGCAGTATTTT	CASSQVAWRDTQYF
TRBV18	TRBJ1-6	NA	few	TGTGCCAGCTCACGGGCAGGGGAGAGATCACCCCTCCACTTT	CASSRAGERSPLHF
TRBV19	TRBJ2-3	TRBD1	once	TGTGCCAGTAGTAACAGGGGCCTAAGCACAGATACGCAGTATTTT	CASSNRGLSTDTQYF
TRBV2	TRBJ1-1	TRBD1	NA	TGTGCCAGCAGTCTAGGGGGCGCGTTCACTGAAGCTTTCTTT	CASSLGGAFTEAFF
TRBV7-9	TRBJ1-5	NA	once	TGTGCCAGCAGCCCGTCGGCGGGGTCGAACCATCAGCCCCAGCATTTT	CASSPSAGSNHQPQHF
TRBV28	TRBJ1-2	TRBD1	NA	TGTGCCAGCAGTTTAACGGGACAGGGGCGGGTTTATGGCTACACCTTC	CASSLTGQGRVYGYTF
TRBV5-4	TRBJ2-3	NA	NA	TGTGCCAGCAGCTCCTCCAGAGATACGCAGTATTTT	CASSSSRDTQYF
TRBV28	TRBJ1-2	NA	NA	TGTGCCAGCAGTCCGGGGGGGGCGGGGCAGAGCTATGGCTACACCTTC	CASSPGGAGQSYGYTF
TRBV2	TRBJ2-7	TRBD1	NA	TGTGCCACCCCCACCCGACAGGGGCCCGACTACGAGCAGTACTTC	CATPTRQGPDYEQYF
TRBV5-1	TRBJ2-5	TRBD2	NA	TGCGCCAGCAGATTGACTAGCGGGGAAGAGACCCAGTACTTC	CASRLTSGEETQYF
TRBV10-2	TRBJ2-7	TRBD2	few	TGCGCCAGCAGCTTAGGACTAGCGGGGGACGAGCAGTACTTC	CASSLGLAGDEQYF
TRBV18	TRBJ1-1	NA	NA	TGTGCCAGCTCACCTGCAGGGAACACTGAAGCTTTCTTT	CASSPAGNTEAFF
TRBV30	TRBJ2-1	TRBD2	NA	TGTGCCTGGAGTCCGGGACTAGCTGTTGCCCATTCCCCCTACAATGAGCAGTTCTTC	CAWSPGLAVAHSPYNEQFF
TRBV29-1	TRBJ2-3	TRBD2	NA	TGCAGCGTTTCCAGGGCCGGGAGGGCAGATACGCAGTATTTT	CSVSRAGRADTQYF
TRBV9	TRBJ2-1	NA	NA	TGTGCCAGCAGCGTAGCGAGCCTAGCAACTTACAATGAGCAGTTCTTC	CASSVASLATYNEQFF
TRBV18	TRBJ1-5	NA	NA	TGTGCCAGCTCACCTGGACTGAATAGCAATCAGCCCCAGCATTTT	CASSPGLNSNQPQHF
TRBV7-9	TRBJ1-3	NA	NA	TGTGCCACCGAGTGGTCTGCCTCTGGAAACACCATATATTTT	CATEWSASGNTIYF
TRBV18	TRBJ1-1	TRBD1	NA	TGTGCCAGCTCACCAACAGGGGTCTCTGAAGCTTTCTTT	CASSPTGVSEAFF